Shown below are 2 T cell receptor beta chains from a single sample sequenced in a study of T cell changes during pregnancy in multiple sclerosis. Assay used: immunoSEQ multiplex PCR; TCRdb lists only in-frame clones, some missing. The data show approximately 100,000 clones, with 80% to 95% seen just once and over 2.5% held by the top ten. This material consisted of peripheral blood, taken in the second trimester of pregnancy. These receptors originate from a female donor with multiple sclerosis, enrolled in a pregnancy study.

The gene calls are TRBV29-1 and TRBJ2-3; a possible D gene is TRBD1 (6 bases). The CDR3 consists of 15 residues. The germline V gene has CDR1 SQVTM and CDR2 ANQGSEA. The ends were cut back, 4 bases at V and 0 bases at J, with 14 bases in the middle. The CDR3 coding sequence is TGCAGCGTTGCACAGGGCACCGTAAGCACAGATACGCAGTATTTT. Its protein product is CSVAQGTVSTDTQYF.

The rearrangement uses TRBV18 and TRBJ2-6; TRBD1 is a possible D gene (5 bases). This CDR3 spans 15 amino acids. Trimming removed 2 bases at V and 4 bases at J, with 9 bases between. Germline CDR1 is KGHSH and CDR2 is LQKENI. DNA for the CDR3: TGTGCCAGCTCACCAGGGGCTCCGGGGGCCAACGTCCTGACTTTC. Amino acids: CASSPGAPGANVLTF.